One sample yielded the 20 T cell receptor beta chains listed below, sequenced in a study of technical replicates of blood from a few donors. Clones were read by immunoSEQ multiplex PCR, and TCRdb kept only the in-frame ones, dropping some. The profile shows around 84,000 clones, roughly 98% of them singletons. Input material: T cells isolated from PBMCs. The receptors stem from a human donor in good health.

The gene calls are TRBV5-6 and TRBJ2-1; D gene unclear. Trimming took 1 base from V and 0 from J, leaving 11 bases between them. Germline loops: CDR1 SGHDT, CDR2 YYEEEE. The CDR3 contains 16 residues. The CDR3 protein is CASSLLQAYSYNEQFF. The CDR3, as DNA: TGTGCCAGCAGCTTGCTTCAGGCTTACTCCTACAATGAGCAGTTCTTC.

As DNA, the CDR3 is TGTGCCAGACAAAACTCCCCGGGGTTAAACACTGAAGCTTTCTTT. Amino acid sequence: CARQNSPGLNTEAFF. The V call is TRBV2, the J call TRBJ1-1, with D hard to call. The CDR3 runs to 15 residues. Germline values: CDR1 SNHLY, CDR2 FYNNEI. The V gene lost 9 bases and the J gene lost 2 bases, with 19 bases spanning the gap.

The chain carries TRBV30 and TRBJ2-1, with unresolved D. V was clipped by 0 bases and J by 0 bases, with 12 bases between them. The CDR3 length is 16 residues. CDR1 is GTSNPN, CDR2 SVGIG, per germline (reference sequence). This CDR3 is CAWSVGSSSSYNEQFF. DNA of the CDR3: TGTGCCTGGAGTGTGGGTAGTTCTAGCTCCTACAATGAGCAGTTCTTC. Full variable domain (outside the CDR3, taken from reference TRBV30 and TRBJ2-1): SQTIHQWPATLVQPVGSPLSLECTVEGTSNPNLYWYRQAAGRGLQLLFYSVGIGQISSEVPQNLSASRPQDRQFILSSKKLLLSDSGFYLCAWSVGSSSSYNEQFFGPGTRLTVL.

The CDR3 loop is CAWSVPIDNEQFF. DNA of the CDR3: TGTGCCTGGAGTGTACCTATTGACAATGAGCAGTTCTTC. V gene TRBV30 combines with J gene TRBJ2-1, with unresolved D. Per the germline V gene, CDR1 is GTSNPN and CDR2 is SVGIG (reference sequence). The CDR3 is 13 residues long. V was pared by 0 bases and J by 5 bases, with 8 bases between.

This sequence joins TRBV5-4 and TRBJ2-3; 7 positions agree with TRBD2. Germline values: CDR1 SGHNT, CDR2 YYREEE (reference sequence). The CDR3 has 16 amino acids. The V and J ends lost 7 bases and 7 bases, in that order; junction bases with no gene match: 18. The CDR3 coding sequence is TGTGCCAGCTCATCTGCACCGGGACTATCCGATAATACGCAGTATTTT. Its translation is CASSSAPGLSDNTQYF.

The CDR3 region is CASSPRQDSTTRGEKLFF. The CDR3 nucleotides read TGTGCCAGCTCACCACGGCAGGACTCAACTACACGGGGTGAAAAACTGTTTTTT. The chain employs TRBV18 and TRBJ1-4, with D unclear. The CDR3 is made up of 18 amino acids. V was shortened by 1 base and J by 7 bases, with 22 bases between the two germline ends. Germline loops: CDR1 KGHSH, CDR2 LQKENI.

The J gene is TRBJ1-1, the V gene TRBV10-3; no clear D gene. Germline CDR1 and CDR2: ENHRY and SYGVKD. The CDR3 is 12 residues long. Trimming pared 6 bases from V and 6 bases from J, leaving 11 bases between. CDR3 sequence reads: CAISSRGAEAFF. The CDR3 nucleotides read TGTGCCATCAGCTCAAGAGGTGCTGAAGCTTTCTTT.

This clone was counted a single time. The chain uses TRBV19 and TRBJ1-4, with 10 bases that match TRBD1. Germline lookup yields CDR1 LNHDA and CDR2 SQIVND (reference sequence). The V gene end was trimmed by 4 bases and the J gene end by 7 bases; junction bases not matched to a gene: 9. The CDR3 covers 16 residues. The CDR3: CASSTRQGQGFEKLFF. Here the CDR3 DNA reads TGTGCCAGTAGTACTCGACAGGGACAGGGGTTTGAAAAACTGTTTTTT.

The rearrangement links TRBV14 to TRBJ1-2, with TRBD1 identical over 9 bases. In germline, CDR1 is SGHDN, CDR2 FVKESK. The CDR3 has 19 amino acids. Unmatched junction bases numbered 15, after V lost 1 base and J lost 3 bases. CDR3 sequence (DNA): TGTGCCAGCAGCCAAGTCCCATTAACGGACAGGGGTATTGACTATGGCTACACCTTC. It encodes CASSQVPLTDRGIDYGYTF. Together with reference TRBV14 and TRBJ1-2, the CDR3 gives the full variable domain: EAGVTQFPSHSVIEKGQTVTLRCDPISGHDNLYWYRRVMGKEIKFLLHFVKESKQDESGMPNNRFLAERTGGTYSTLKVQPAELEDSGVYFCASSQVPLTDRGIDYGYTFGSGTRLTVV.

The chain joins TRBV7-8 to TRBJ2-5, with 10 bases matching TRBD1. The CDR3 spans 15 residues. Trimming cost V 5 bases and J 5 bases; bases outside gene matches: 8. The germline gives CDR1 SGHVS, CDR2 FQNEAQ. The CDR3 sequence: CASSARQGAGETQYF. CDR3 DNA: TGTGCCAGCAGCGCCCGACAGGGGGCGGGGGAGACCCAGTACTTC.

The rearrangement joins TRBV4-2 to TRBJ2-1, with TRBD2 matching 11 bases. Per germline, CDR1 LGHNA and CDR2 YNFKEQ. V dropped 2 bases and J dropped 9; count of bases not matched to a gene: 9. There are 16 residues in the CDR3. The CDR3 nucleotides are TGTGCCAGCAGCCAATCCGGGCTAGCGGGAGGAGGTGAGCAGTTCTTC. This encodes CASSQSGLAGGGEQFF.

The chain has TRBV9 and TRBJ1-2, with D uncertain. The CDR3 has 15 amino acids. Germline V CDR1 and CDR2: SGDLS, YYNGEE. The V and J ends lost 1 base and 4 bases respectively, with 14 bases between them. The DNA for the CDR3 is TGTGCCAGCAGCGTATTCGACGGAACGGGCTATGGCTACACCTTC. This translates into CASSVFDGTGYGYTF.

CDR3 sequence: CASSEGPPGQGGNTGELFF. The CDR3 nucleotides are TGTGCCAGCAGTGAAGGCCCGCCGGGACAGGGTGGAAACACCGGGGAGCTGTTTTTT. The chain uses TRBV6-1 and TRBJ2-2; the match to TRBD1 covers 9 bases. This CDR3 comprises 19 residues. The V segment lost 1 base and the J segment 2 bases; nucleotides outside the gene matches: 11. Germline CDR1 and CDR2: MNHNS and SASEGT.

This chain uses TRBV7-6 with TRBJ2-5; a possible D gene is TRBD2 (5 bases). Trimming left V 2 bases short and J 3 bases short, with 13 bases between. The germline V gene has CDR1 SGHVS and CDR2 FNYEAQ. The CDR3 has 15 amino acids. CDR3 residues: CASSLSLDSKETQYF. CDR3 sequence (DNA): TGTGCCAGCAGCTTATCGTTGGACTCCAAAGAGACCCAGTACTTC.

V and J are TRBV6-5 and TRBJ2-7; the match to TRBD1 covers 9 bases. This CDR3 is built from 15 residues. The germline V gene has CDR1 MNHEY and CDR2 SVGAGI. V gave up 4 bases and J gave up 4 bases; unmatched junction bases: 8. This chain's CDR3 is CASSSLDRGYYEQYF. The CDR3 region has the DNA TGTGCCAGCAGTTCACTGGACAGGGGCTATTACGAGCAGTACTTC.

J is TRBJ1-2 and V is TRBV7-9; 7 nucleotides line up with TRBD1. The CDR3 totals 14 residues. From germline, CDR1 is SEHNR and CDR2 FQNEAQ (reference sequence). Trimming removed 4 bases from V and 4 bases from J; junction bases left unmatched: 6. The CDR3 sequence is CASSSETGPYGYTF. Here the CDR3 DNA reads TGTGCCAGCAGCTCGGAGACAGGGCCCTATGGCTACACCTTC.

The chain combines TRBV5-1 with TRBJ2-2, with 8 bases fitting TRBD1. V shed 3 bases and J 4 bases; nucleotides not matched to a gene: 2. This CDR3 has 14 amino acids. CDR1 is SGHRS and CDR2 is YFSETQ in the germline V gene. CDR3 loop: CASSSGGSTGELFF. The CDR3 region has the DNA TGCGCCAGCAGCTCAGGGGGCAGCACCGGGGAGCTGTTTTTT.

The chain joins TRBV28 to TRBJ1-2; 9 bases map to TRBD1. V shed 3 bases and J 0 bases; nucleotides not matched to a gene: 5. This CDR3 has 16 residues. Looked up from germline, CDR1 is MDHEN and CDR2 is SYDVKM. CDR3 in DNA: TGTGCCAGCAGTTTTCCACGGACAGGGGCTAACTATGGCTACACCTTC. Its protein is CASSFPRTGANYGYTF.

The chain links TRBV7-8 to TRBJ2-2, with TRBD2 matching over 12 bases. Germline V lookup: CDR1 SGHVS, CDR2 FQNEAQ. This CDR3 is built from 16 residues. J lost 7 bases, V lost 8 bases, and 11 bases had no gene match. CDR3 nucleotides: TGTGCCAGCTCCTTCAGACTAGCGGGAGTCATCGGGGAGCTGTTTTTT. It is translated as CASSFRLAGVIGELFF.

CDR3 nucleotide sequence: TGTGCCAGCAGCCCCCGGCGGTCCAGGGGGCCGCACAATAGCAATCAGCCCCAGCATTTT. Translation: CASSPRRSRGPHNSNQPQHF. This chain joins TRBV11-3 and TRBJ1-5, with 8 nucleotides matching TRBD1. The CDR3 sequence is 20 residues long. Germline CDR1 SGHNT, CDR2 YENEEA. With 5 bases clipped from V and 0 bases from J, the junction kept 18 bases outside the gene matches.